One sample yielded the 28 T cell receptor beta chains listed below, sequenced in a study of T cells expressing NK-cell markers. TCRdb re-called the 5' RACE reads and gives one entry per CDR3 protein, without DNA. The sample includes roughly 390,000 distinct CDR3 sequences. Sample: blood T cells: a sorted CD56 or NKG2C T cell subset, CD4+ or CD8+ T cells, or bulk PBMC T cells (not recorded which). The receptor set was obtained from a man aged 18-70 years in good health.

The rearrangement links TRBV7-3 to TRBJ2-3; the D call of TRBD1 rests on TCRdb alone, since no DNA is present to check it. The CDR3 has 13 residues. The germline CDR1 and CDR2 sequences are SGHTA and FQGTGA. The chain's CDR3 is CASSHRATDTQYF.

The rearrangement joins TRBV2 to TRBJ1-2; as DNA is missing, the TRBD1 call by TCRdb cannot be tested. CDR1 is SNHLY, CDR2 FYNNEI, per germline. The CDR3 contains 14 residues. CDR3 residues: CASTSTRGQGGYTF.

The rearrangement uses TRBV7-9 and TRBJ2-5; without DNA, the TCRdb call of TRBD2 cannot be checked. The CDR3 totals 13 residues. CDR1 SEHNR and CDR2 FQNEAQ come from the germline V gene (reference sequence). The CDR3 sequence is CAGSRGGGETQYF.

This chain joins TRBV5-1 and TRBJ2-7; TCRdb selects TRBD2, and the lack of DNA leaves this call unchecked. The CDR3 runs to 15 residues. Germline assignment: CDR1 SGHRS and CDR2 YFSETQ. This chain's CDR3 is CASSLGGGDTYEQYF. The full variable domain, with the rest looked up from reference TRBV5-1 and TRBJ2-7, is KAGVTQTPRYLIKTRGQQVTLSCSPISGHRSVSWYQQTPGQGLQFLFEYFSETQRNKGNFPGRFSGRQFSNSRSEMNVSTLELGDSALYLCASSLGGGDTYEQYFGPGTRLTVT.

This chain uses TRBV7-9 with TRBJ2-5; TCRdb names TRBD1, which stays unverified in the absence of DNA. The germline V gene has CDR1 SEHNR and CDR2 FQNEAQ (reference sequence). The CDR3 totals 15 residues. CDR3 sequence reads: CASSLAGTPQETQYF.

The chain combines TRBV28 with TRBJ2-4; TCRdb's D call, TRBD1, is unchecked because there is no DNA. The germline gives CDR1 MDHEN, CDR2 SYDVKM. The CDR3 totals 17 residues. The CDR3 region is CASSTVGNRGGKNIQYF.

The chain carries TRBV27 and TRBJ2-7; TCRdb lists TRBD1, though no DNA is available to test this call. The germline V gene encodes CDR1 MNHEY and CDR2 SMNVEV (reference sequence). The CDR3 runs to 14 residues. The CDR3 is CASSLSSWGGEQYF.

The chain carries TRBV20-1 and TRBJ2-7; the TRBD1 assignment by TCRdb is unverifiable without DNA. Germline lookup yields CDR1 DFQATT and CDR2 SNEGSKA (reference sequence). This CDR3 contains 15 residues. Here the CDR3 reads CSAIPGGPLGHEQYF.

The CDR3 here is CASSLGQGAFNQPQHF. The V gene is TRBV7-9, the J gene TRBJ1-5; the D call from TCRdb, TRBD1, cannot be confirmed without DNA. CDR1 is SEHNR, CDR2 FQNEAQ, per germline (reference sequence). The CDR3 extends over 16 amino acids.

The CDR3 spells CASSLRSSGGANEQFF. The chain couples TRBV12-3 or TRBV12-4 to TRBJ2-1; TCRdb returns TRBD2, unconfirmable since there is no DNA. This CDR3 is 16 amino acids long.

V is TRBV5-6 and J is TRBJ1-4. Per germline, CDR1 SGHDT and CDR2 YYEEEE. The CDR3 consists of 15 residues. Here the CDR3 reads CASSLAGGIGEKLFF.

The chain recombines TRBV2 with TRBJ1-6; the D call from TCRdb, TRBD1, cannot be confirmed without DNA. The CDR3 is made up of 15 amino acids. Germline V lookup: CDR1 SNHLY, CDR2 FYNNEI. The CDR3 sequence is CASRVTGVENSPLHF.

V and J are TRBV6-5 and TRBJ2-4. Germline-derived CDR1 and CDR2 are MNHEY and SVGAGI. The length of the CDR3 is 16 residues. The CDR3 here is CASSYSAVWAKNIQYF.

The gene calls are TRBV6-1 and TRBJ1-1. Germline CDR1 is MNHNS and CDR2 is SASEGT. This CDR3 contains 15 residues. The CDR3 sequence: CASRIQGYMNTEAFF.

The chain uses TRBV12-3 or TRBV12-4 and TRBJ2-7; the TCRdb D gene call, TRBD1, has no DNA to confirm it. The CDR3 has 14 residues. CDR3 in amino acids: CASSRLGDLNEQYF.

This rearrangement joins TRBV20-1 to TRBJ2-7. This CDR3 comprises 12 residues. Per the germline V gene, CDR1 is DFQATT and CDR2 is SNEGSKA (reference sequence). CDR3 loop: CSVLQTRMEQYF.

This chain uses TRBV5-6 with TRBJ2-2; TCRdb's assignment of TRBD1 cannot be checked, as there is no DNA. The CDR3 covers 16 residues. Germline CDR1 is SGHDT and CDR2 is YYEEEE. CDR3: CASSFQTTGGTGELFF.

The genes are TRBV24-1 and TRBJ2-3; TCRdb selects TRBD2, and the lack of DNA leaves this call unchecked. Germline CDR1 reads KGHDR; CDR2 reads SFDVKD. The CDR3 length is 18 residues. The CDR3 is CATSDTSGGALGTDTQYF.

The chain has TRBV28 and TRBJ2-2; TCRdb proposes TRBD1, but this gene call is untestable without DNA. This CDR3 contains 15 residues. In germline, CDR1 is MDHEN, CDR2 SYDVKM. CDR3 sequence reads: CASSFITAPTRELFF.

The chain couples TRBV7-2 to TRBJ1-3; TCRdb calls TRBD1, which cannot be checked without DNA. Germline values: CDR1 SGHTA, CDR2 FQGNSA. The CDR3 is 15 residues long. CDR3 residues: CASSMGTGQRNTIYF.

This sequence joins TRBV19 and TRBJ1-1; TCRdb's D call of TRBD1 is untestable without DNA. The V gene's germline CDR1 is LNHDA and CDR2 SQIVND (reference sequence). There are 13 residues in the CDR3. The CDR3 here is CASSRQRETEAFF.

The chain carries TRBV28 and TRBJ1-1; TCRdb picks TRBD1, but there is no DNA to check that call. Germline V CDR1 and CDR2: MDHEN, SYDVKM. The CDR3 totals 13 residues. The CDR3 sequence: CASRPRGETEAFF.

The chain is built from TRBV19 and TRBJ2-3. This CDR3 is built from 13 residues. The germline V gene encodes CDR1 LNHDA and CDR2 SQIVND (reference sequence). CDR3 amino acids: CASSITRRDTQYF.

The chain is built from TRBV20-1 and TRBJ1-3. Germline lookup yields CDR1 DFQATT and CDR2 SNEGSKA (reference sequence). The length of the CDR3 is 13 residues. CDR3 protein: CSAARDSGNTIYF.

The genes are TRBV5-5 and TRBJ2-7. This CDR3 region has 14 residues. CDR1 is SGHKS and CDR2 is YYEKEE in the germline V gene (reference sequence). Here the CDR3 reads CASSSPGSSYEQYF.

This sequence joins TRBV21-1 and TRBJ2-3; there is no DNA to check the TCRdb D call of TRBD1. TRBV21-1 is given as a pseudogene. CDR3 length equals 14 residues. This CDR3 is CASKMQGYLDTQYF.

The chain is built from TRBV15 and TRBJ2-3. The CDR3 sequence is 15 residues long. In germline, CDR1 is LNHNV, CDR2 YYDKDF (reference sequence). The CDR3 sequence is CATSSRLTSTDTQYF.

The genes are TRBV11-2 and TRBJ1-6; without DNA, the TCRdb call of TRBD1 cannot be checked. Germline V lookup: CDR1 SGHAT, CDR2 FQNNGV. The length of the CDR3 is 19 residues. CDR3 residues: CASSRLAPSTGVYNSPLHF.